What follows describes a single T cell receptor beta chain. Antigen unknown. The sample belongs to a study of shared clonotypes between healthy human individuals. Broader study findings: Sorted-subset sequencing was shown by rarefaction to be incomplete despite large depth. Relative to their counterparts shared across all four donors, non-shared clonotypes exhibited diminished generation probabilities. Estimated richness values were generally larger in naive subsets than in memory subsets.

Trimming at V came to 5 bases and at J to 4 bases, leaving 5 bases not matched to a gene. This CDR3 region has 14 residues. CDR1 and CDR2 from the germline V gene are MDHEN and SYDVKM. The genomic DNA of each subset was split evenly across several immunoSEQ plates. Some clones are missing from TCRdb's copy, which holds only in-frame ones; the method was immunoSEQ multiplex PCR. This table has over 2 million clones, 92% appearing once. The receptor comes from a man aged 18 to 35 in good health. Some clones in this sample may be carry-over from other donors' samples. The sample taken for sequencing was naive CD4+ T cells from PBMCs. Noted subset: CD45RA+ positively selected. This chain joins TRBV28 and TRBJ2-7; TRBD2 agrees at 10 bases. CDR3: CASSTSGILYEQYF. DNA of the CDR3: TGTGCCAGCAGTACTAGCGGGATCCTGTACGAGCAGTACTTC.